This TCR beta chain was retrieved from a study of blood T cell repertoires in COVID-19 (dated by TCRdb to the early 2020s). Notes on the research overall: Collaborator samples came from the United States, Italy and Spain and covered acute and convalescent phases of COVID-19. The material from the prospective study consisted of cDNA or gDNA derived from T cells, B-cell-depleted T cells, or PBMCs. Subjects who had been exposed to COVID-19, were actively infected with it, or had recovered from it provided the deeply sampled blood TCRbeta repertoires that made up the dataset. A freely available public database, intended as a resource for researchers studying the immune response to SARS-CoV-2, is where the repertoires were released. Samples came from the ongoing ImmuneRACE study (first 160 participants) plus 1,254 subjects from 6 global collaborators. Sample metadata almost always included a de-identified subject ID, COVID-19 status, age in years and sex. Where HLA class I and class II types were available, the types were taken from metadata supplied by the sample provider, not from assay-based typing.

The study at large found these results: How much clinical and demographic metadata was included differed by source and by participant, and the metadata was provided uncurated.

TCRbeta CDR3 regions were amplified from genomic DNA using the immunoSEQ Assay, a bias-controlled multiplex PCR. Per the source publication's procedure: Nucleated cell counts per sample were estimated from amplification of reference gene primers within the assay. To quantify the absolute abundance of each unique TCRbeta CDR3 rearrangement, sequence reads were collapsed and filtered. For each sample, productive Simpson clonality was calculated by taking the square root of Simpson's diversity index across productive rearrangements. TCRdb retrieved this table from immuneACCESS and kept in-frame rearrangements only. Not all clones are present; in checked studies, unresolved V genes account for under half, and no reason is known for the remainder. Clone size and the V and J calls come from that table; the DNA yielded D and trimming. The sample table shows 250,000 or so clones, and approximately 83% are seen once. Of the sample, around 2% falls within the top ten clones.

In the prospective study, participants were roughly 18 to 90 years old, resided in fewer than 25 geographic areas of the United States, and were enrolled through a virtual design. In the prospective study, participants were assigned to cohorts based on the clinical history participants reported in a screening survey and a study questionnaire. Recovered participants in ImmuneRACE Cohort 3 were defined as having two consecutive negative NP/OP PCR tests, clearance from a healthcare professional, or resolution of symptoms. In the prospective study, mobile phlebotomists collected whole blood, serum and a nasopharyngeal or oropharyngeal swab from each participant. Prospective study participants could optionally give additional blood draws and questionnaires over an approximately two-month period. Before DNA extraction, prospective study blood samples were shipped either frozen or at room temperature.

A note on this clone: Its antigen specificity is not known. Base qualities are not provided; no much larger clone lies one nucleotide away.

Ends trimmed: V by 8 bases, J by 4 bases; bases unmatched to a gene: 8. Reading from cysteine to phenylalanine, the CDR3 counts 15 amino acids. CDR3 DNA is the only sequence kept; it has 45 bases, read in frame from the first base. From the germline V gene (reference sequence), CDR1 is LNHNV and CDR2 is YYDKDF. The clonotype originates from a woman between 45 and 65 years old who had recovered from COVID-19. The chain is encoded by TRBV15 joined to TRBJ2-1; TRBD1 agrees with 10 junctional bases. The material sequenced was PBMCs or T cells enriched from blood (not recorded which). CDR3 protein: CATAQGTGEYNEQFF. The base sequence is TGTGCCACCGCCCAAGGGACAGGGGAGTACAATGAGCAGTTCTTC.